This T cell receptor (beta chain) was identified during a study of CD4 and CD8 cells across lung adenocarcinoma regions. The patients had localized lung adenocarcinoma, a non-small cell subtype. The germline gives CDR1 MNHNS, CDR2 SASEGT. This CDR3 comprises 16 residues. A word on this clonotype: The junction departs from the called germline gene at one end, perhaps through a read error.

One entry per CDR3 protein, called by TCRdb with MiXCR from the PCR reads. Among some 16,000 distinct CDR3 sequences listed, over 50% were seen once. Sequencing was done on a sample of CD8+ T cells from the center of a lung tumor. The clonotype originates from a female donor with lung adenocarcinoma. The CD4 and CD8 labels of this study may be unreliable. The J gene is TRBJ2-2, the V gene TRBV6-1; D may correspond to TRBD1 or TRBD2 (5 bases each). CDR3: CASSEPGPVSTGALFF. The CDR3 DNA sequence: TGTGCCAGCAGTGAACCGGGACCAGTGAGCACCGGGGCGCTGTTTTTT.